This T cell receptor (beta chain) was identified in a study of T-cell reconstitution after alpha-beta-depleted transplantation in children (dated by TCRdb to the mid-2010s). A note on the overall study: The study quantitatively tracked T-cell immune reconstitution after TCRalphabeta/CD19-depleted allogeneic hematopoietic cell transplantation in children using TCR repertoire profiling.

CDR1 and CDR2 were assigned from the germline V gene (reference sequence) as MNHEY and SMNVEV. The CDR3 covers 15 residues, taking in both the cysteine and the phenylalanine. Solely the CDR3 DNA is kept, with 45 bases framed from the first base. At the junction V is shortened by 3 bases and J by 7 bases, with 13 bases in between. On this clonotype itself: Its recognized antigen is unknown. No clone much larger than this one lies a single base away; base qualities are absent.

Libraries were constructed by PCR. Sequencing took place on an Illumina HiSeq 2500. TCR library preparation used molecular barcoding, with unique molecular identifiers applied to normalize quantification of the TCRbeta repertoire. In-frame beta chains were kept once TCRdb had trimmed the public reads at Q25 with fastp and called clones with MiXCR. Each CDR3 protein appears once, grouped with its most common genes and DNA. The sample profile shows approximately 510,000 distinct CDR3 sequences; about 17% of them were found once. Roughly 3.3% of the sample belongs to the ten largest clones. This receptor was taken from a human donor who donated a stem cell graft to a child with acute lymphoblastic leukemia. Material: PBMCs from the stem cell graft donor, obtained from the stem cell graft. In this chain, TRBV27 is recombined with TRBJ1-6, with the D gene uncertain. The CDR3 sequence is CASSFSGMGNSPLHF. The DNA reads as follows: TGTGCCAGCAGTTTTTCGGGGATGGGGAATTCACCCCTCCACTTT.